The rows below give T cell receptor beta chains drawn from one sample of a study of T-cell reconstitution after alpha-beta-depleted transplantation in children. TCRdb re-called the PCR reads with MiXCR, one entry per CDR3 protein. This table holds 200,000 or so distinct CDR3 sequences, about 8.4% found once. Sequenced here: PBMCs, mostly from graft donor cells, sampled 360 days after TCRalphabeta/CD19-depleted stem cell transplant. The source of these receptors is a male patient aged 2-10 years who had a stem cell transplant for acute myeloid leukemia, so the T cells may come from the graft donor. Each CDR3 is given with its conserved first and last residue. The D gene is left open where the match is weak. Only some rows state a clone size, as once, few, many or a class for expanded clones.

cdr3_nt: TGCGCCAGCAGCTTGACCCATGGGGGTCCGGGCACTGAAGCTTTCTTT; cdr3_aa: CASSLTHGGPGTEAFF; clone_size: many; d_call: .; v_call: TRBV5-1; j_call: TRBJ1-1
cdr3_nt: TGTGCCAGCAGCCCGCCACAGGGGGATGAGCAGTTCTTC; cdr3_aa: CASSPPQGDEQFF; clone_size: few; d_call: TRBD1; v_call: TRBV4-2; j_call: TRBJ2-1
cdr3_nt: TGTGCCAGCAGTTGGGGAACAAATGGACAGGGCGAGCAGTACTTC; cdr3_aa: CASSWGTNGQGEQYF; clone_size: many; d_call: TRBD1; v_call: TRBV7-9; j_call: TRBJ2-7
cdr3_nt: TGTGCCAGCAGCCAAGCACCCAGCGGGAGGATCAACAATGAGCAGTTCTTC; cdr3_aa: CASSQAPSGRINNEQFF; clone_size: .; d_call: TRBD2; v_call: TRBV4-2; j_call: TRBJ2-1
cdr3_nt: TGCAGTGCTAGAGGCGAACTAGCGATGATCTACGAGCAGTACTTC; cdr3_aa: CSARGELAMIYEQYF; clone_size: .; d_call: TRBD2; v_call: TRBV20-1; j_call: TRBJ2-7
cdr3_nt: TGTGCCAGCAGCTTATTTGGCCTAGCGGGAGGGCCCGATACGCAGTATTTT; cdr3_aa: CASSLFGLAGGPDTQYF; clone_size: few; d_call: TRBD2; v_call: TRBV7-3; j_call: TRBJ2-3
cdr3_nt: TGCAGTGCTAATGCATTCGGTGCGTTGCGGAACAGGGGATGGGGCTACACCTTC; cdr3_aa: CSANAFGALRNRGWGYTF; clone_size: many; d_call: TRBD1; v_call: TRBV20-1; j_call: TRBJ1-2
cdr3_nt: TGCAGTGCTAGGATCGGGGGAGAGACCCAGTACTTC; cdr3_aa: CSARIGGETQYF; clone_size: few; d_call: .; v_call: TRBV20-1; j_call: TRBJ2-5
cdr3_nt: TGTGCCATCAGTGAGATCGGTCTCGGGAATTCACCCCTCCACTTT; cdr3_aa: CAISEIGLGNSPLHF; clone_size: once; d_call: .; v_call: TRBV10-3; j_call: TRBJ1-6
cdr3_nt: TGTGCCAGCAGCTTAAGGGTACCCGGCGAGGGCACAGATACGCAGTATTTT; cdr3_aa: CASSLRVPGEGTDTQYF; clone_size: few; d_call: .; v_call: TRBV7-8; j_call: TRBJ2-3
cdr3_nt: TGTGCCAGCTCACCACCAGGCCTGGGGGGGACTGAAGCTTTCTTT; cdr3_aa: CASSPPGLGGTEAFF; clone_size: many; d_call: .; v_call: TRBV18; j_call: TRBJ1-1
cdr3_nt: TGTGCCACCAGCGGGACTGTCCGGAGCACCGGGGAGCTGTTTTTT; cdr3_aa: CATSGTVRSTGELFF; clone_size: many; d_call: .; v_call: TRBV24-1; j_call: TRBJ2-2
cdr3_nt: TGTGCCAGCAGTTTCGCGCTCTCTGGAAACACCATATATTTT; cdr3_aa: CASSFALSGNTIYF; clone_size: .; d_call: .; v_call: TRBV12-3/TRBV12-4; j_call: TRBJ1-3
cdr3_nt: TGCGCCAGCAGGGTTTCCGGGACTCCTCAAGAGACCCAGTACTTC; cdr3_aa: CASRVSGTPQETQYF; clone_size: many; d_call: .; v_call: TRBV5-1; j_call: TRBJ2-5
cdr3_nt: TGTGCCAGCAGCGAAACAGGGGGCGGTGGAAACACCATATATTTT; cdr3_aa: CASSETGGGGNTIYF; clone_size: many; d_call: TRBD1; v_call: TRBV7-9; j_call: TRBJ1-3
cdr3_nt: TGTGCCAGCCGGGCTTGGATGGGCTATGGCTACACCTTC; cdr3_aa: CASRAWMGYGYTF; clone_size: many; d_call: .; v_call: TRBV12-3/TRBV12-4; j_call: TRBJ1-2
cdr3_nt: TGTGCCAGCAGCCAATGGTGGGGGGGCCAGCCCCAGCATTTT; cdr3_aa: CASSQWWGGQPQHF; clone_size: many; d_call: .; v_call: TRBV4-2; j_call: TRBJ1-5
cdr3_nt: TGCAGTGCTAGAGATCGGGGGGGGCGTGGACCCATGAACACTGAAGCTTTCTTT; cdr3_aa: CSARDRGGRGPMNTEAFF; clone_size: .; d_call: .; v_call: TRBV20-1; j_call: TRBJ1-1
cdr3_nt: TGCGCCAGCAGCCAACTGTCCGGGACAGGGGAGGTGGCTTTCTTT; cdr3_aa: CASSQLSGTGEVAFF; clone_size: few; d_call: TRBD1; v_call: TRBV4-1; j_call: TRBJ1-1
cdr3_nt: TGCAGTGCTTCAGGGAAGGATACGCAGTATTTT; cdr3_aa: CSASGKDTQYF; clone_size: many; d_call: .; v_call: TRBV20-1; j_call: TRBJ2-3
cdr3_nt: TGCGCCAGCAGCTTGGCCCGACACGGAACCTACGAGCAGTACTTC; cdr3_aa: CASSLARHGTYEQYF; clone_size: many; d_call: .; v_call: TRBV5-1; j_call: TRBJ2-7
cdr3_nt: TGCGCCAGCAGCCCCATAGGCGGGCGGGAGACCCAGTACTTC; cdr3_aa: CASSPIGGRETQYF; clone_size: .; d_call: .; v_call: TRBV4-1; j_call: TRBJ2-5
cdr3_nt: TGTGCCATCAGTGGTGGGAGCTGGGGGTACCAAGAGACCCAGTACTTC; cdr3_aa: CAISGGSWGYQETQYF; clone_size: many; d_call: .; v_call: TRBV10-3; j_call: TRBJ2-5
cdr3_nt: TGCGCCAGCAGCTTGGTTATCACAGGGGGCGACACCGGGGAGCTGTTTTTT; cdr3_aa: CASSLVITGGDTGELFF; clone_size: many; d_call: TRBD1; v_call: TRBV5-1; j_call: TRBJ2-2
cdr3_nt: TGTGCCAGCAGCTTAGAGAGATACAATGAGCAGTTCTTC; cdr3_aa: CASSLERYNEQFF; clone_size: many; d_call: .; v_call: TRBV7-2; j_call: TRBJ2-1
cdr3_nt: TGTGCCAGCAGCCAACCGGGGTGGAACACTGAAGCTTTCTTT; cdr3_aa: CASSQPGWNTEAFF; clone_size: .; d_call: .; v_call: TRBV11-2; j_call: TRBJ1-1
cdr3_nt: TGTGCCAGCAGTCCCCTCCGGGACTCTGGAAACACCATATATTTT; cdr3_aa: CASSPLRDSGNTIYF; clone_size: many; d_call: .; v_call: TRBV12-3/TRBV12-4; j_call: TRBJ1-3
cdr3_nt: TGTGCCAGCAATTATCGGACAGGGTTATGGAATGAGCAGTTCTTC; cdr3_aa: CASNYRTGLWNEQFF; clone_size: many; d_call: TRBD1; v_call: TRBV12-3/TRBV12-4; j_call: TRBJ2-1
cdr3_nt: TGTGCCAGCAGCTTAGTCGGGGACAGAGTCTCCACAGATACGCAGTATTTT; cdr3_aa: CASSLVGDRVSTDTQYF; clone_size: .; d_call: TRBD1; v_call: TRBV13; j_call: TRBJ2-3
cdr3_nt: TGCAGTGCTAGAATAAATAGCAATCAGCCCCAGCATTTT; cdr3_aa: CSARINSNQPQHF; clone_size: few; d_call: .; v_call: TRBV20-1; j_call: TRBJ1-5
cdr3_nt: TGTGCCAGCAGCATGACAGGGTCCCATCAGCCCCAGCATTTT; cdr3_aa: CASSMTGSHQPQHF; clone_size: .; d_call: TRBD1; v_call: TRBV7-2; j_call: TRBJ1-5
cdr3_nt: TGTGCCAGCAGTTATCGTGGGGACCTAAGCACTGAAGCTTTCTTT; cdr3_aa: CASSYRGDLSTEAFF; clone_size: .; d_call: .; v_call: TRBV6-2/TRBV6-3; j_call: TRBJ1-1
cdr3_nt: TGTGCCATCAGTGAGCCGGGGGCTAGCGGGAGTGCGCAGTTCTTC; cdr3_aa: CAISEPGASGSAQFF; clone_size: .; d_call: TRBD2; v_call: TRBV10-3; j_call: TRBJ2-1
cdr3_nt: TGCAGTGCTAGGTCGAACACTGAAGCTTTCTTT; cdr3_aa: CSARSNTEAFF; clone_size: many; d_call: .; v_call: TRBV20-1; j_call: TRBJ1-1
cdr3_nt: TGTGCCAGCAGTTTTGGGGGGCGGGGGGAGACCCAGTACTTC; cdr3_aa: CASSFGGRGETQYF; clone_size: many; d_call: .; v_call: TRBV12-3/TRBV12-4; j_call: TRBJ2-5
cdr3_nt: TGCAGTGCTAGCGGGGGGCCCCCAACAGGAGAGACCCAGTACTTC; cdr3_aa: CSASGGPPTGETQYF; clone_size: many; d_call: .; v_call: TRBV20-1; j_call: TRBJ2-5
cdr3_nt: TGCAGTGCTCAAAACCCCTGGAGGCCACAAGAGACCCAGTACTTC; cdr3_aa: CSAQNPWRPQETQYF; clone_size: few; d_call: .; v_call: TRBV20-1; j_call: TRBJ2-5
cdr3_nt: TGTGCCAGCAGCTTTAAGGGACTAGCGGGATTCAAGTTCTTC; cdr3_aa: CASSFKGLAGFKFF; clone_size: few; d_call: TRBD2; v_call: TRBV7-9; j_call: TRBJ2-1
cdr3_nt: TGCAGTGCTGGACCACAGGGGCCGTTGGGGACCCAGTACTTC; cdr3_aa: CSAGPQGPLGTQYF; clone_size: .; d_call: TRBD1; v_call: TRBV20-1; j_call: TRBJ2-5
cdr3_nt: TGTGCCAGCAGTCCCTGGAGGGGGGATACGCAGTATTTT; cdr3_aa: CASSPWRGDTQYF; clone_size: few; d_call: .; v_call: TRBV12-3/TRBV12-4; j_call: TRBJ2-3
cdr3_nt: TGTGCCAGCAGCTTTAATAGCTACGCCGGGGAGCTGTTTTTT; cdr3_aa: CASSFNSYAGELFF; clone_size: few; d_call: .; v_call: TRBV7-2; j_call: TRBJ2-2
cdr3_nt: TGTGCCAGCCTCGGACAGCTAAGCACAGATACGCAGTATTTT; cdr3_aa: CASLGQLSTDTQYF; clone_size: many; d_call: .; v_call: TRBV2; j_call: TRBJ2-3
cdr3_nt: TGCGCCAGCAGCTCAGAACAAGAGACCCAGTACTTC; cdr3_aa: CASSSEQETQYF; clone_size: few; d_call: .; v_call: TRBV5-1; j_call: TRBJ2-5
cdr3_nt: TGTGCCATCAGTGACGAGCGGGGAGATACGCAGTATTTT; cdr3_aa: CAISDERGDTQYF; clone_size: .; d_call: TRBD2; v_call: TRBV10-3; j_call: TRBJ2-3
cdr3_nt: TGCGCCAGCAGCCAAGATGTAGGGGACCTCCACAATGAGCAGTTCTTC; cdr3_aa: CASSQDVGDLHNEQFF; clone_size: many; d_call: .; v_call: TRBV4-1; j_call: TRBJ2-1
cdr3_nt: TGCGCCAGCAGCCAAGATGGGACTAGCGGGAGGCCGCAAGAGACCCAGTACTTC; cdr3_aa: CASSQDGTSGRPQETQYF; clone_size: .; d_call: TRBD2; v_call: TRBV4-3; j_call: TRBJ2-5
cdr3_nt: TGCGCCAGCAGCTTGGACGGGACAGGGCCCAATGAGCAGTTCTTC; cdr3_aa: CASSLDGTGPNEQFF; clone_size: .; d_call: TRBD1; v_call: TRBV5-1; j_call: TRBJ2-1
cdr3_nt: TGTGCCAGCAGCCAACTTGCGGACAGGGGTGGCTACACCTTC; cdr3_aa: CASSQLADRGGYTF; clone_size: few; d_call: TRBD1; v_call: TRBV5-6; j_call: TRBJ1-2
cdr3_nt: TGCAGCTCGGGGAGCGCCTATGAAGCTTTCTTT; cdr3_aa: CSSGSAYEAFF; clone_size: .; d_call: .; v_call: TRBV29-1; j_call: TRBJ1-1
cdr3_nt: TGCGCCAGCAGCAGAGGAGGGCAGCGGCTTGGGGATGAGCAGTTCTTC; cdr3_aa: CASSRGGQRLGDEQFF; clone_size: once; d_call: .; v_call: TRBV4-1; j_call: TRBJ2-1
cdr3_nt: TGTGCCATCAGTTTAGTGGGTCGGGGACTAGCGGGCTCCTACAATGAGCAGTTCTTC; cdr3_aa: CAISLVGRGLAGSYNEQFF; clone_size: .; d_call: TRBD2; v_call: TRBV12-3/TRBV12-4; j_call: TRBJ2-1
cdr3_nt: TGCGCCAGCAGCCAAGATCGCCTCCGGGGCAGGGGGCCTTCCTACGAGCAGTACTTC; cdr3_aa: CASSQDRLRGRGPSYEQYF; clone_size: .; d_call: TRBD1; v_call: TRBV4-3; j_call: TRBJ2-7
cdr3_nt: TGTGCCAGCAGTTACTCGAGACAGCGTGGCTACACCTTC; cdr3_aa: CASSYSRQRGYTF; clone_size: .; d_call: .; v_call: TRBV6-5; j_call: TRBJ1-2
cdr3_nt: TGTGCCAGCAGTTCCCGGCCAGATACGCAGTATTTT; cdr3_aa: CASSSRPDTQYF; clone_size: many; d_call: .; v_call: TRBV12-3/TRBV12-4; j_call: TRBJ2-3
cdr3_nt: TGTGCCGGTTCTAGCGGGAATGGTGCCGGGGAGCTGTTTTTT; cdr3_aa: CAGSSGNGAGELFF; clone_size: few; d_call: TRBD2; v_call: TRBV19; j_call: TRBJ2-2